A single T cell receptor beta chain is shown here with its context. This record belongs to a study of blood T cell repertoires in COVID-19. The CDR3 is 14 amino acids. Germline loops: CDR1 SGHTA, CDR2 FQGNSA. The germline V and J ends were trimmed by 0 bases and 5 bases, with 10 bases remaining between them. Profiled with immunoSEQ multiplex PCR; TCRdb holds only in-frame clones, not every one. The data show some 55,000 clones, approximately 80% seen once. The rearrangement joins TRBV7-2 to TRBJ2-5, with D perhaps TRBD2 (7 bases). The receptor was derived from a man between 70 and 80 years old with active or convalescent COVID-19. Sequences were obtained from peripheral blood. CDR3 in amino acids: CASSLAGGQETQYF. CDR3 nucleotide sequence: TGTGCCAGCAGCTTAGCGGGGGGGCAGGAGACCCAGTACTTC.